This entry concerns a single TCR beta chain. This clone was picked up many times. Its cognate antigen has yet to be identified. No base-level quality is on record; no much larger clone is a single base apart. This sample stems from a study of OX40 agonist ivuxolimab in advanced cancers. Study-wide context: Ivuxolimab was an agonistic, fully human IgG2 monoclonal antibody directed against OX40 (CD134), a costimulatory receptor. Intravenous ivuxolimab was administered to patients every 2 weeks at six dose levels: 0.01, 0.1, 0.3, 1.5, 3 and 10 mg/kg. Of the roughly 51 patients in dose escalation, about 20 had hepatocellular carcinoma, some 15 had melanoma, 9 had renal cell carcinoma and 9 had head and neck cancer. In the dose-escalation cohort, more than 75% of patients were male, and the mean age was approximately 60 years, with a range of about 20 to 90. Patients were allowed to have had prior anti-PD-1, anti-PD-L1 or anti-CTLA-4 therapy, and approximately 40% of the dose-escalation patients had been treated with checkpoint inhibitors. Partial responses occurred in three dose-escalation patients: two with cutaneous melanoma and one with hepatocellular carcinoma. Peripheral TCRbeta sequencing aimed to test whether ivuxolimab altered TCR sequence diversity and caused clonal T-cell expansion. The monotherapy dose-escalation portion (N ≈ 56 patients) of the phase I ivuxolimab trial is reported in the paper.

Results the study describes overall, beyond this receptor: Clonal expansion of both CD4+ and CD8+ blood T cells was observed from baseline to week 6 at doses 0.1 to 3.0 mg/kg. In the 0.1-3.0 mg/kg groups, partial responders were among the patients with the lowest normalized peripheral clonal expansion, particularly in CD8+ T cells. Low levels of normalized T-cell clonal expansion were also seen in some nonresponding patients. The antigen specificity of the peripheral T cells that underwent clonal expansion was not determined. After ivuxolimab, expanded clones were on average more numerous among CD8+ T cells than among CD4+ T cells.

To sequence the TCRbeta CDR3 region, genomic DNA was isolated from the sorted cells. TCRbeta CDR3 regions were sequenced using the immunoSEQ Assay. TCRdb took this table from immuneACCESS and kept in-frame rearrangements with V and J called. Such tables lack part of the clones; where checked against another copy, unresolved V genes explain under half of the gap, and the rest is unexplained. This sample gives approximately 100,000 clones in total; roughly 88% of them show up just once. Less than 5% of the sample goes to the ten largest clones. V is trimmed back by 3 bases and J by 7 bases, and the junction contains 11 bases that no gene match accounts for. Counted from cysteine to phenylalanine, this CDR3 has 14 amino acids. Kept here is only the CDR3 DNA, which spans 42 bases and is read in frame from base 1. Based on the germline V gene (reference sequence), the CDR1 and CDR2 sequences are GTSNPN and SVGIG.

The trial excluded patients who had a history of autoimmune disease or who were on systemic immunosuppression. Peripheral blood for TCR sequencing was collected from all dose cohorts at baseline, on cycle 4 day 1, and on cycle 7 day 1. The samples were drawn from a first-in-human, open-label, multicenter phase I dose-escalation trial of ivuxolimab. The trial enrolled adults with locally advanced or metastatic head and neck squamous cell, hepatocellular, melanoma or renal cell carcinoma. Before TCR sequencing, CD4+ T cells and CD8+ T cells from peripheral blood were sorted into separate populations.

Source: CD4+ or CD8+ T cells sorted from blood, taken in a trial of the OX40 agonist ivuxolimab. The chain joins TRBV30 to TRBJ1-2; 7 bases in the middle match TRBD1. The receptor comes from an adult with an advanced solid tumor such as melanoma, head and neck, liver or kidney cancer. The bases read TGTGCCTGGAGCCAAACCGGGACAGTCCTTGGCTACACCTTC. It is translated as CAWSQTGTVLGYTF.